A single sample gave rise to the 10 T cell receptor beta chains below, sequenced in a study of tumor-infiltrating lymphocytes in primary liver carcinoma. Synthesis of TCR beta cDNA was carried out from around 540 ng total RNA with a constant-region primer. Amplification in three nested multiplex PCR rounds with slightly modified ARM-PCR gave rise to TCR beta libraries. TRBV1-TRBV30 forward primers paired with a C-beta reverse primer were used in the first two PCR rounds, which ran roughly 9 cycles each. MiXCR, run by TCRdb on the multiplex PCR reads, gives a single entry per CDR3 protein. The data hold fewer than 25,000 distinct CDR3 sequences, with about 65% observed a single time. RNA and DNA were co-extracted from 20-30 mg of unsorted bulk tissue. Sequencing used liver tumor tissue from sampling region 1. As for subset: tumor region T1, superior pole. Every receptor here comes from a man aged 40-55 years with primary liver carcinoma and hepatitis B virus infection.

This clonotype was detected many times. The chain uses TRBV6-2 or TRBV6-3 and TRBJ1-5, with D possibly being TRBD1 (5 bases). Germline lookup yields CDR1 MNHEY and CDR2 SVGEGT. V lost 0 bases, J lost 7 bases, and 7 bases lay in between. This CDR3 has 13 amino acids. The CDR3 spells CASSYSGDQPQHF. The DNA for the CDR3 is TGTGCCAGCAGTTACTCGGGGGACCAGCCCCAGCATTTT.

This clonotype was seen once. Since the CDR3 does not end with the conserved phenylalanine or tryptophan, this likely comes from a read error. V and J are TRBV4-2 and TRBJ1-5, with 7 bases identical to TRBD1. This CDR3 comprises 19 residues. CDR1 and CDR2 from the germline V gene are LGHNA and YNFKEQ. CDR3 amino acids: CASSQEEGSGQLSDQPQHY. Here the CDR3 DNA reads TGTGCCAGCAGCCAAGAGGAGGGGTCGGGACAGCTTAGCGATCAGCCCCAGCATTAT.

For this clonotype: In this CDR3 the conserved last residue, phenylalanine or tryptophan, is missing, so a read error is likely. The chain carries TRBV4-2 and TRBJ2-7; 15 bases align to TRBD2. Germline assignment: CDR1 LGHNA and CDR2 YNFKEQ. Germline trimming cut 6 bases from V and 5 bases from J; bases unmatched to any gene: 14. There are 18 residues in the CDR3. CDR3 sequence: CASSGKSGLAGGPHEQYL. CDR3 DNA sequence: TGTGCCAGCAGTGGAAAATCTGGACTAGCGGGAGGGCCACACGAGCAGTACTTA.

The chain links TRBV28 to TRBJ1-5; 7 bases line up with TRBD1. The germline V gene encodes CDR1 MDHEN and CDR2 SYDVKM. The CDR3 sequence is 15 residues long. V gave up 7 bases and J gave up 4 bases; unmatched junction bases: 10. This chain's CDR3 is CASNTSDRQNQPQHF. The CDR3 nucleotides are TGTGCCAGCAACACCTCGGACAGGCAGAATCAGCCCCAGCATTTT.

As regards this clonotype: This may stem from a read error, because a much larger clone lies one nucleotide away. The chain is built from TRBV20-1 and TRBJ1-5, with D unclear. The CDR3 covers 14 residues. From germline, CDR1 is DFQATT and CDR2 SNEGSKA (reference sequence). CDR3 amino acids: CSTRIAGSNQPQHF. DNA of the CDR3: TGCAGTACTAGGATAGCGGGGAGCAATCAGCCCCAGCATTTT.

This clonotype is medium-sized by share. V usage is TRBV29-1 and J usage is TRBJ2-5; D is unresolved. CDR1 and CDR2 from the germline V gene are SQVTM and ANQGSEA. Trimming took 3 bases from V and 0 from J, leaving 5 bases between them. There are 12 residues in the CDR3. Written as DNA, the CDR3 is TGCAGCGTTGACGACAACCAAGAGACCCAGTACTTC. This translates into CSVDDNQETQYF. Using reference TRBV29-1 and TRBJ2-5 for the parts outside the CDR3, the full variable domain is SAVISQKPSRDICQRGTSLTIQCQVDSQVTMMFWYRQQPGQSLTLIATANQGSEATYESGFVIDKFPISRPNLTFSTLTVSNMSPEDSSIYLCSVDDNQETQYFGPGTRLLVL.

This clonotype was recorded a few times. One end of the junction fails to match germline, which may point to a read error. V gene TRBV14 combines with J gene TRBJ2-3, with D maybe TRBD1 (5 bases). Germline assignment: CDR1 SGHDN and CDR2 FVKESK. The CDR3 has 13 amino acids. The CDR3 nucleotides read TGTGCCAGCAGCCAAGATGTGACAGATAAGCAGTATTTT. Translation: CASSQDVTDKQYF.

About this clonotype: A junction end diverges from the germline sequence, so it may reflect a read error. V and J are TRBV11-2 and TRBJ1-5; possibly TRBD1 for D (6 bases). From germline, CDR1 is SGHAT and CDR2 FQNNGV. This CDR3 is 13 amino acids long. The DNA for the CDR3 is TGTGCCAGCAGCTTAGATGGCGGACAGCCCCAACGTTTT. Translation gives CASSLDGGQPQRF.

This chain uses TRBV4-2 with TRBJ2-3; 10 bases agree with TRBD2. Trimming at V came to 10 bases and at J to 3 bases, leaving 19 bases not matched to a gene. Germline CDR1 reads LGHNA; CDR2 reads YNFKEQ. The CDR3 sequence is 18 residues long. Written as DNA, the CDR3 is TGTGCCAATAACCAAGTGGCACTTCTAGCGGGAGCGACAGATACGCAGTATTTT. Its protein product is CANNQVALLAGATDTQYF.

This clonotype was seen more than once but under ten times. Mismatch with germline at one junction end may stem from a read error. This chain links TRBV11-2 with TRBJ1-4; D not certain. Germline-derived CDR1 and CDR2 are SGHAT and FQNNGV. This CDR3 has 15 amino acids. CDR3 amino acids: CASNLDGFANEKLFF. The CDR3 coding sequence is TGTGCCAGTAACTTAGACGGGTTCGCTAATGAGAAACTGTTTTTT.